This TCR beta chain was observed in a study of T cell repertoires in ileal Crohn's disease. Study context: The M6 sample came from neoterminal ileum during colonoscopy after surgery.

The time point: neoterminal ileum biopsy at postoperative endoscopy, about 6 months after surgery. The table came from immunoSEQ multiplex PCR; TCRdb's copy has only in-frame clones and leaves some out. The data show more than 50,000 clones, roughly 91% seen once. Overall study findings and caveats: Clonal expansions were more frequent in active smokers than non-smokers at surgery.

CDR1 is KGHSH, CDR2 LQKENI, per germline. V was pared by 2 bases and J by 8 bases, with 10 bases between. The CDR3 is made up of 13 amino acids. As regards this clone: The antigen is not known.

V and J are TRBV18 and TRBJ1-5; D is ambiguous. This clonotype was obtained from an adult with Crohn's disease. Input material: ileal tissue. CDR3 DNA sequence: TGTGCCAGCTCACCATTATTAGGAGAGCCCCAGCATTTT. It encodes CASSPLLGEPQHF.